A selection of T cell receptor beta chains follows, all from one sample in a study of tumor-infiltrating lymphocytes in primary liver carcinoma. In TCRdb, the multiplex PCR reads were re-called with MiXCR into one record per CDR3 protein. The table has about 330,000 distinct CDR3 sequences, less than 65% seen once. The sample comprised peripheral blood. The receptors come from a man in his forties with primary liver carcinoma and hepatitis B virus infection. Both conserved end residues are trimmed from each CDR3. The order of the fields is V gene, CDR3 protein.

TRBV10-3 VISGHQGDQPQH
TRBV25-1 ASSRGTQGSLH
TRBV11-2 ANSLSQGFSETQY
TRBV6-1 ASSEAGVATNEKLF
TRBV30 AWSWQGSYNEQF
TRBV28 ASKQGSASYEQY
TRBV4-1 ASSQAGTGSNSPLH
TRBV11-2 ASSFRLGEKLF
TRBV11-2 PSTSRTGGYELY
TRBV6-2/TRBV6-3 ASGYARWQGADEQF
TRBV10-3 AISEVGGSSYNEQF
TRBV29-1 SVKSDEAFFTEAS
TRBV14 ASSLRTGSANTQY
TRBV5-6 VSSPIGRGTEQY
TRBV24-1 ATSDSDRPNYGYT
TRBV11-2 ASSLTGTPMEPQH
TRBV5-4 ASSQDSLGTEAF
TRBV11-2 ASSFPSGYSEQF
TRBV29-1 GVGIGTETQY
TRBV11-2 ASTLGFSPKDTQY
TRBV4-2 ASSQDTAGNNSPLH
TRBV4-2 ASNQDSKGYTWELF
TRBV11-2 ASSGQADNQPQH
TRBV11-2 ASAPSPYEQY
TRBV5-4 ASSPLRDSPDGYT
TRBV6-1 ASIPPGAVSGQETQY
TRBV4-1 ASRQVRNQPQH
TRBV11-2 ASSLEPSARTDTQY
TRBV5-4 ASRPTGGSGANVLA
TRBV28 ASSLLWDPHEQY
TRBV29-1 SVIGGRRNTEDF
TRBV6-1 ASSATGQGDGYT
TRBV14 ASSQTGNYGYT
TRBV11-2 VSSPPRLAPYDGQF
TRBV29-1 SVEAIGARDAF
TRBV11-1 AGSLVGPPGLYEQY